These 19 T cell receptor beta chains originate from one sample sequenced in a study of multiple sclerosis patients with progressive multifocal leukoencephalopathy. Clones were read by immunoSEQ multiplex PCR, and TCRdb kept only the in-frame ones, dropping some. Among approximately 27,000 clones listed, around 85% were seen once. Time point noted: time of PML onset. The sample in question was PBMCs, obtained from a patient treated with natalizumab. These receptors originate from a woman aged 25 to 39 with progressive multifocal leukoencephalopathy.

CDR3 protein: CATSRYRGRDYTEAFF. The CDR3 bases are TGTGCCACCAGCCGATATAGGGGGCGGGACTACACTGAAGCTTTCTTT. The V gene is TRBV15, the J gene TRBJ1-1, with TRBD1 matching over 7 bases. CDR3 length: 16 residues. Per the germline V gene, CDR1 is LNHNV and CDR2 is YYDKDF (reference sequence). J was trimmed by 3 bases and V by 5 bases; bases with no gene match: 12.

CDR3 DNA: TGTGCCTGGAGTGTACGGGGTATTGAAGCTTTCTTT. It codes for CAWSVRGIEAFF. This rearrangement joins TRBV30 to TRBJ1-1; D remains unclear. Germline V lookup: CDR1 GTSNPN, CDR2 SVGIG (reference sequence). The CDR3 is made up of 12 amino acids. V was pared by 0 bases and J by 7 bases, with 9 bases between.

The chain combines TRBV14 with TRBJ1-5; D unresolved. CDR1 SGHDN and CDR2 FVKESK come from the germline V gene. The CDR3 loop spans 13 amino acids. The germline V and J ends were trimmed by 4 bases and 2 bases, with 6 bases remaining between them. The CDR3 DNA reads as TGTGCCAGCAGCCTGAGGGGCAATCAGCCCCAGCATTTT. Protein: CASSLRGNQPQHF.

V gene TRBV7-2 combines with J gene TRBJ2-5; 8 nucleotides match TRBD1. V was pared by 5 bases and J by 2 bases, with 7 bases of the junction left unmatched. The CDR3 has 15 amino acids. The germline V gene has CDR1 SGHTA and CDR2 FQGNSA. This CDR3 reads CASSPRWTGQETQYF. Written as DNA, the CDR3 is TGTGCCAGCAGCCCCCGTTGGACAGGGCAAGAGACCCAGTACTTC.

This clone was recorded once. The chain employs TRBV6-4 and TRBJ2-1, with D possibly TRBD2 on 6 matching bases. The germline CDR1 and CDR2 sequences are MRHNA and SNTAGT. Trimming left V 0 bases short and J 0 bases short, with 6 bases between. This CDR3 comprises 15 residues. The chain's CDR3 is CASSDSAGSYNEQFF. CDR3 sequence (DNA): TGTGCCAGCAGTGACTCAGCGGGCTCCTACAATGAGCAGTTCTTC.

The V and J genes are TRBV25-1 and TRBJ1-2; D unclear. The CDR3 loop spans 11 amino acids. The germline gives CDR1 MGHDK, CDR2 SYGVNS. The V and J ends lost 7 bases and 9 bases respectively, with 12 bases between them. CDR3 protein: CASKVSRSYTF. The CDR3 coding sequence is TGTGCCAGCAAAGTTAGCCGGAGCTACACCTTC.

The chain couples TRBV28 to TRBJ1-1; D is possibly TRBD1 (5 bases). The CDR3 runs 14 residues. Trimming shortened V by 5 bases and J by 1 base, and 11 bases separated the two germline ends. Germline V gene lookup returns CDR1 MDHEN and CDR2 SYDVKM. The CDR3 sequence: CASSPPGGNTEAFF. The DNA of the CDR3 is TGTGCCAGCAGTCCCCCGGGGGGGAACACTGAAGCTTTCTTT.

CDR3 nucleotide sequence: TGCGCCAGCAGCTTGGGGACAGGGGCCAGTCGGGGCACTGAAGCTTTCTTT. As protein: CASSLGTGASRGTEAFF. V and J are TRBV5-1 and TRBJ1-1, with 9 bases aligning to TRBD1. Germline CDR1 is SGHRS and CDR2 is YFSETQ. CDR3 length: 17 amino acids. The trim removed 0 bases at V and 4 bases at J, leaving 10 bases unmatched.

The chain combines TRBV30 with TRBJ1-5; weak D call: TRBD1 (6 bases). The CDR3 has 12 residues. In germline, CDR1 is GTSNPN, CDR2 SVGIG (reference sequence). The germline V and J ends were trimmed by 7 bases and 3 bases, with 10 bases remaining between them. DNA for the CDR3: TGTGCCTCCGGACAGCCCAATCAGCCCCAGCATTTT. Its protein is CASGQPNQPQHF.

This clone came up once. This chain links TRBV4-1 with TRBJ1-4; 7 bases agree with TRBD1. The CDR3 sequence is 15 residues long. CDR1 and CDR2 (germline): MGHRA, YSYEKL. V gave up 0 bases and J gave up 6 bases; unmatched junction bases: 4. CDR3 protein: CASSQEGTGDEKLFF. CDR3 coding DNA: TGCGCCAGCAGCCAAGAAGGAACAGGGGATGAAAAACTGTTTTTT.

The count of this clone is one. V is TRBV5-4 and J is TRBJ2-5, with D possibly matching TRBD2 (5 bases). The CDR3 is 13 amino acids. The germline CDR1 and CDR2 sequences are SGHNT and YYREEE (reference sequence). Trimming left V 2 bases short and J 4 bases short, with 9 bases between. As DNA, the CDR3 is TGTGCCAGCAGCTTAACTGGGAGAGAGACCCAGTACTTC. Its protein is CASSLTGRETQYF.

The chain employs TRBV2 and TRBJ1-5, with D perhaps TRBD1 (6 bases). The ends were cut back, 7 bases at V and 0 bases at J, with 10 bases in the middle. The CDR3 has 14 residues. CDR1 and CDR2 from the germline V gene are SNHLY and FYNNEI. Here the CDR3 reads CASTGANSNQPQHF. The CDR3 DNA sequence: TGTGCCAGCACGGGGGCAAATAGCAATCAGCCCCAGCATTTT. Using reference TRBV2 and TRBJ1-5 for the parts outside the CDR3, the full variable domain is EPEVTQTPSHQVTQMGQEVILRCVPISNHLYFYWYRQILGQKVEFLVSFYNNEISEKSEIFDDQFSVERPDGSNFTLKIRSTKLEDSAMYFCASTGANSNQPQHFGDGTRLSIL.

The V call is TRBV5-4, the J call TRBJ2-3; D tentatively reads TRBD1 or TRBD2 (5 bases each). From germline, CDR1 is SGHNT and CDR2 YYREEE (reference sequence). With 1 base removed from V and 2 bases from J, the gap between germline ends came to 8 bases. CDR3 length: 14 residues. The CDR3 reads CASSLRDPTDTQYF. The CDR3 nucleotides read TGTGCCAGCAGCTTGAGGGACCCCACAGATACGCAGTATTTT.

The chain carries TRBV5-6 and TRBJ2-3; D not certain. V was cut by 0 bases and J by 2 bases, with 7 bases left in between. The CDR3 sequence is 14 residues long. CDR1 is SGHDT, CDR2 YYEEEE, per germline. The CDR3 DNA is TGTGCCAGCAGCTTGGGTCCCAACACAGATACGCAGTATTTT. Translating it yields CASSLGPNTDTQYF.

In DNA, the CDR3 is TGTGCCAGTGGGAACCCGTCTGGTAATGAGCAGTTCTTC. Protein sequence: CASGNPSGNEQFF. The chain uses TRBV19 and TRBJ2-1; D remains unclear. Trimming shortened V by 8 bases and J by 7 bases, and 15 bases separated the two germline ends. CDR3 length equals 13 residues. Germline V gives CDR1 LNHDA, CDR2 SQIVND (reference sequence).

The rearrangement joins TRBV6-5 to TRBJ2-7; 11 bases are a match to TRBD1. V trimming: 5 bases; J trimming: 4 bases; junction bases outside the gene matches: 4. CDR1 and CDR2 from the germline V gene are MNHEY and SVGAGI. The CDR3 totals 14 residues. CDR3 residues: CASSLDRGLYEQYF. CDR3 sequence (DNA): TGTGCCAGCAGTCTGGACAGGGGGCTTTACGAGCAGTACTTC.

The chain is built from TRBV30 and TRBJ1-5; 8 positions agree with TRBD1. Germline loops: CDR1 GTSNPN, CDR2 SVGIG (reference sequence). Unmatched junction bases numbered 0, after V lost 4 bases and J lost 1 base. The CDR3 covers 13 residues. The DNA of the CDR3 is TGTGCCTGGAACAGGGGGAGCAATCAGCCCCAGCATTTT. Translation: CAWNRGSNQPQHF. Complete variable domain (other parts from reference TRBV30 and TRBJ1-5): SQTIHQWPATLVQPVGSPLSLECTVEGTSNPNLYWYRQAAGRGLQLLFYSVGIGQISSEVPQNLSASRPQDRQFILSSKKLLLSDSGFYLCAWNRGSNQPQHFGDGTRLSIL.

The chain recombines TRBV6-1 with TRBJ2-2, with 8 nucleotides matching TRBD2. The V gene end was trimmed by 4 bases and the J gene end by 0 bases; junction bases not matched to a gene: 7. The CDR3 runs 17 residues. Germline V lookup: CDR1 MNHNS, CDR2 SASEGT. CDR3 in DNA: TGTGCCAGCAGTGCAGCGGGGGTAGGGGCGAACACCGGGGAGCTGTTTTTT. Translating gives CASSAAGVGANTGELFF.

The chain employs TRBV27 and TRBJ2-5; tentative D call: TRBD2 (5 bases). V was clipped by 5 bases and J by 5 bases, with 9 bases between them. Germline V gene data show CDR1 as MNHEY and CDR2 as SMNVEV (reference sequence). The CDR3 totals 12 residues. Here the CDR3 reads CASSPSGETQYF. DNA for the CDR3: TGTGCCAGCAGTCCCTCGGGGGAGACCCAGTACTTC.